This T cell receptor (beta chain) was identified in a study of PD-L1 blockade in urothelial cancer (dated by TCRdb to about 2017). Background for the entire study: Every patient began therapy in the mid-2010s and was given atezolizumab 1,200 mg intravenously every 3 weeks. Pretreatment tumor samples and matched peripheral blood, collected serially before and after atezolizumab treatment, underwent TCR sequencing. Around 30 patients had pretreatment blood TCR-seq, some 25 had at least one posttreatment blood collection, and some 25 had tumor TCR-seq. Roughly 9 patients reached durable clinical benefit, while around 19 patients did not. An ECOG performance status of 0 or 1 was recorded for the patients, and 0 to 3 prior chemotherapy regimens had been received by the patients. Blood samples gave median yields of about 150,000 T cells and around 88,000 unique TCRs, along with a median clonality of about 0.084. Durable clinical benefit was defined as progression-free survival longer than 6 months, and TCR features were also tested against progression-free and overall survival. Twenty-five of 29 patients were identified as males with urothelial cancer of bladder origin, and a prior smoking history was reported by 18 of 29 patients. The study was an exploratory multi-omic analysis of somatic, immune and clinical correlates of response to PD-L1 blockade with atezolizumab in urothelial cancer. In the same patients who had TCR sequencing, pretreatment tumors also underwent whole exome sequencing and RNA sequencing. Blood samples were analyzed 3 weeks after the start of treatment (second dose) and 6 weeks after the start of treatment. Broad study findings and their caveats: A pretreatment peripheral blood TCR clonality below the median was linked to improved progression-free and overall survival. Because the sample size was small (n ≈ 29) and many exploratory analyses were performed, the results are intended to be hypothesis-generating. At 3 weeks after the start of treatment, tumor-associated TCR clones in peripheral blood had expanded more in patients with durable benefit (n of about 21, p = 0.022).

Cut back by 2 bases and 4 bases, the V and J ends lie 11 bases apart. CDR1 and CDR2, looked up from the germline V gene, are SQVTM and ANQGSEA. Spanning cysteine to phenylalanine, the CDR3 consists of 13 amino acids. Of all the DNA, just the CDR3 is kept, 39 bases in frame from base 1. The cohort comprised nearly 30 patients with locally advanced or metastatic urothelial carcinoma treated at Memorial Sloan Kettering on a trial protocol. Peripheral blood mononuclear cells were collected from each patient pretreatment and during treatment, giving between 1 and 8 total time points per patient. The Qiagen DNeasy Blood extraction kit was used to purify genomic DNA from total PBMCs and tumor samples. PBMCs were collected pretreatment and during treatment, and were isolated and stored as previously described. Each PCR received spiked-in synthetic TCR analog templates so that absolute template abundance could be estimated from read counts. The immunoSEQ assay used bias-controlled V and J gene primers to amplify TCRbeta CDR3 regions from genomic DNA. Sequencing of rearranged TCRbeta segments was done at approximately 20X coverage. The authors processed their data as follows. Sequencing errors were corrected by clustering and CDR3s were annotated against IMGT to assign V, D and J genes. Only productive TCRbeta rearrangements were used in downstream analyses, excluding out-of-frame or stop-codon sequences. Clonality was calculated as one minus the Shannon entropy normalized by the log of the number of unique productive sequences. Fisher's exact test with Benjamini-Hochberg correction, using a cutoff of adjusted p below 0.01, was how clones that differed between time points or between blood and tumor were identified. The table comes from immuneACCESS by way of TCRdb, which keeps in-frame sequences with V and J called. Part of the clones is missing from these tables; in studies checked, under half for an unresolved V gene and the rest for unknown reasons. From that table come the V and J calls and clone size; the DNA was used to work out D and trimming. For this sample there are about 83,000 clones; 87% appear just once. The ten largest clones capture under 6% of the sample.

About this clone itself: Its antigen specificity is not known. No base qualities exist here, and no much larger clone lies one base off it.

The V gene is TRBV29-1 and the J gene is TRBJ1-2; the D gene lacks a confident call. The TCR comes from a woman in her seventies with urothelial cancer. Sequenced material: PBMCs, taken around atezolizumab (anti-PD-L1) treatment. The nucleotides read TGCAGCGTTGAATCCGAACAGACCTATGGCTACACCTTC. This translates into CSVESEQTYGYTF.